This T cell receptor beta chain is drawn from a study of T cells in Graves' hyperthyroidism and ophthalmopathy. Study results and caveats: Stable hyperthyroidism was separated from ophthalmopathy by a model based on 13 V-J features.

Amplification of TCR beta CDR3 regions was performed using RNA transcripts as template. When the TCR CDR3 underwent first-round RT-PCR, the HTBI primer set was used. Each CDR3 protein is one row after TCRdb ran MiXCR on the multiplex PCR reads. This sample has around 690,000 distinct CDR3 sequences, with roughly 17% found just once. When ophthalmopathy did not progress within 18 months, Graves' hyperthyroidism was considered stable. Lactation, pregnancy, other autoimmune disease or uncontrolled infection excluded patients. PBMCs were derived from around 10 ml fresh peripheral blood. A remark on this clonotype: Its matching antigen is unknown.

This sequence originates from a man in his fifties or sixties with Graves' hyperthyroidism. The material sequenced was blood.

The CDR3 loop is CSARPAGVGYNEQFF. As DNA, the CDR3 is TGCAGTGCTAGGCCAGCGGGAGTGGGGTACAATGAGCAGTTCTTC. The chain employs TRBV20-1 and TRBJ2-1, with 8 bases fitting TRBD2. The junction had 8 bases not matched to a gene; V was cut back by 3 bases and J by 4 bases. This CDR3 has 15 residues. The germline gives CDR1 DFQATT, CDR2 SNEGSKA (reference sequence).